These 12 T cell receptor beta chains share one sample of origin, sequenced in a study of T cells in Graves' hyperthyroidism and ophthalmopathy. Amplification of TCR beta CDR3 regions used RNA as the template. The HTBI set primed first-round TCR CDR3 RT-PCR. Via MiXCR, TCRdb re-called the multiplex PCR reads, giving one row per CDR3 protein. The sample carries some 300,000 distinct CDR3 sequences, about 19% recorded once. Specimen: blood. The receptors shown here come from a man aged 45 to 65 with Graves' ophthalmopathy.

This clonotype was recorded many times. The chain recombines TRBV7-8 with TRBJ2-5, with TRBD1 matching over 8 bases. This CDR3 comprises 15 residues. Germline values: CDR1 SGHVS, CDR2 FQNEAQ. Germline trimming cut 4 bases from V and 5 bases from J; bases unmatched to any gene: 9. The CDR3 coding sequence is TGTGCCAGCAGCTCCGGACAGGGCCTAGGGGAGACCCAGTACTTC. It codes for CASSSGQGLGETQYF. Full variable domain (outside the CDR3, taken from reference TRBV7-8 and TRBJ2-5): GAGVSQSPRYKVAKRGQDVALRCDPISGHVSLFWYQQALGQGPEFLTYFQNEAQLDKSGLPSDRFFAERPEGSVSTLKIQRTQQEDSAVYLCASSSGQGLGETQYFGPGTRLLVL.

This clonotype showed up just a few times. V and J are TRBV10-3 and TRBJ1-1, with TRBD1 identical over 10 bases. The V gene end was trimmed by 2 bases and the J gene end by 3 bases; junction bases not matched to a gene: 3. The germline gives CDR1 ENHRY, CDR2 SYGVKD. CDR3 length: 15 residues. CDR3 region: CAISEPGQGHTEAFF. In DNA, the CDR3 is TGTGCCATCAGTGAGCCGGGACAGGGGCACACTGAAGCTTTCTTT.

This clonotype was seen repeatedly, ten times or more. The chain employs TRBV27 and TRBJ2-3, with D maybe TRBD1 (6 bases). Per the germline V gene, CDR1 is MNHEY and CDR2 is SMNVEV (reference sequence). The CDR3 loop spans 12 amino acids. V was cut by 3 bases and J by 8 bases, with 9 bases left in between. CDR3 loop: CASSFIGGTQYF. CDR3 DNA sequence: TGTGCCAGCAGTTTCATAGGGGGTACGCAGTATTTT.

The chain recombines TRBV20-1 with TRBJ2-1; 7 bases are a match to TRBD2. V shed 0 bases, J shed 5 bases, and the junction held 4 bases outside the gene matches. CDR1 and CDR2 from the germline V gene are DFQATT and SNEGSKA (reference sequence). There are 14 residues in the CDR3. The CDR3 DNA reads as TGCAGTGCTAGAGATGTGGGAGGGCACAATGAGCAGTTCTTC. Translated, it gives CSARDVGGHNEQFF.

Regarding this clonotype: With a much larger clone just one base away, this may be a read error. This chain uses TRBV28 with TRBJ1-5; weak D call: TRBD1 (5 bases). Germline assignment: CDR1 MDHEN and CDR2 SYDVKM. The CDR3 covers 16 residues. For the CDR3, the DNA is TGTGCCGGCAGTCCCCTTGAGGGGAACGGCAATCAGCCCCAGCATTTT. Protein sequence: CAGSPLEGNGNQPQHF.

The chain employs TRBV5-4 and TRBJ2-1, with 11 bases lining up with TRBD2. CDR1 SGHNT and CDR2 YYREEE come from the germline V gene (reference sequence). J gave up 6 bases and V 3 bases, and 8 bases lay outside the gene matches. The CDR3 covers 16 residues. The CDR3 reads CASSWTSGSKLNEQFF. The CDR3 DNA sequence: TGTGCCAGCAGCTGGACTAGCGGGTCTAAACTCAATGAGCAGTTCTTC.

V gene TRBV4-1 combines with J gene TRBJ1-3; D is unresolved. Germline V gives CDR1 MGHRA, CDR2 YSYEKL. V lost 4 bases to trimming and J lost 0 bases, with 10 bases between them. The CDR3 runs to 15 residues. CDR3 residues: CASSPRIASGNTIYF. CDR3 bases: TGCGCCAGCAGCCCACGGATCGCCTCTGGAAACACCATATATTTT.

This clonotype was counted at least ten times. This chain connects TRBV18 to TRBJ1-2; D is undetermined. Trimming cost V 10 bases and J 2 bases, with 17 bases left between them. The CDR3 runs to 14 residues. The germline V gene encodes CDR1 KGHSH and CDR2 LQKENI. CDR3 DNA: TGTGCCACCGTACCGGACCGACTGAACTATGGCTACACCTTC. It yields the protein CATVPDRLNYGYTF. Full variable domain (outside the CDR3, taken from reference TRBV18 and TRBJ1-2): NAGVMQNPRHLVRRRGQEARLRCSPMKGHSHVYWYRQLPEEGLKFMVYLQKENIIDESGMPKERFSAEFPKEGPSILRIQQVVRGDSAAYFCATVPDRLNYGYTFGSGTRLTVV.

This clonotype has at least ten counts. The chain has TRBV7-3 and TRBJ2-2; 9 positions match TRBD2. The V and J ends lost 5 bases and 7 bases, in that order; junction bases with no gene match: 11. Germline V lookup: CDR1 SGHTA, CDR2 FQGTGA. This CDR3 contains 16 residues. The CDR3 here is CASSLVGAGGFGELFF. DNA for the CDR3: TGTGCCAGCAGCCTCGTTGGAGCGGGAGGTTTCGGGGAGCTGTTTTTT.

This clonotype has a count of ten or more. The rearrangement links TRBV5-8 to TRBJ2-1; tentative D call: TRBD2 (5 bases). CDR3 length equals 11 residues. V dropped 5 bases and J dropped 7 bases, with 7 bases sitting between them. Germline loops: CDR1 SGHTS, CDR2 YDEGEE. CDR3 nucleotide sequence: TGTGCCAGCAGGTGGGAGAATGAGCAGTTCTTC. Amino acid sequence: CASRWENEQFF.

This chain links TRBV6-1 with TRBJ1-5, with D uncertain. Germline lookup yields CDR1 MNHNS and CDR2 SASEGT. CDR3 length equals 13 residues. Trimming left V 4 bases short and J 4 bases short, with 8 bases between. This CDR3 reads CASSVTANQPQHF. The CDR3 DNA is TGTGCCAGCAGTGTAACAGCGAATCAGCCCCAGCATTTT.

Ten or more counts support this clonotype. The chain employs TRBV11-2 and TRBJ2-1; 10 bases match TRBD1. V lost 4 bases, J lost 4 bases, and 7 bases stayed unmatched. Germline CDR1 reads SGHAT; CDR2 reads FQNNGV. This CDR3 has 16 residues. The CDR3 DNA follows: TGTGCCAGCAGCTCAGTAGGGACAGGGGTTTACAATGAGCAGTTCTTC. This gives the protein CASSSVGTGVYNEQFF. The full variable domain, in which reference TRBV11-2 and TRBJ2-1 provide the parts outside the CDR3, is EAGVAQSPRYKIIEKRQSVAFWCNPISGHATLYWYQQILGQGPKLLIQFQNNGVVDDSQLPKDRFSAERLKGVDSTLKIQPAKLEDSAVYLCASSSVGTGVYNEQFFGPGTRLTVL.